The sequence of this TCR beta chain was determined in a study of T cells in localized non-small cell lung cancer. Measured with immunoSEQ multiplex PCR; TCRdb has only the in-frame clones, and not every one. The sample shows approximately 60,000 clones, roughly 90% of them seen only once. This clone was observed once. Its matching antigen is unknown. The germline V and J ends were trimmed by 5 bases and 1 base, with 11 bases remaining between them. The CDR3 totals 15 residues. Germline V gene data show CDR1 as MGHDK and CDR2 as SYGVNS. Overall study results and limits: In adjacent lung appeared a median approximately 61 of the top 100 tumor clones. Heterogeneity stays possible, as sequencing covered only one tumor region. Maximal T cell clonality occurred in uninvolved adjacent lung, with tumor ranking below it.

The chain joins TRBV25-1 to TRBJ2-2; D gene unclear. The TCR originated in a woman aged 40-70 years with stage I lung adenocarcinoma. The specimen comprised peripheral blood, sampled before any cancer treatment. This chain's CDR3 is CASSPEGRNTGELFF. Here the CDR3 DNA reads TGTGCCAGCAGTCCGGAAGGGCGGAACACCGGGGAGCTGTTTTTT.